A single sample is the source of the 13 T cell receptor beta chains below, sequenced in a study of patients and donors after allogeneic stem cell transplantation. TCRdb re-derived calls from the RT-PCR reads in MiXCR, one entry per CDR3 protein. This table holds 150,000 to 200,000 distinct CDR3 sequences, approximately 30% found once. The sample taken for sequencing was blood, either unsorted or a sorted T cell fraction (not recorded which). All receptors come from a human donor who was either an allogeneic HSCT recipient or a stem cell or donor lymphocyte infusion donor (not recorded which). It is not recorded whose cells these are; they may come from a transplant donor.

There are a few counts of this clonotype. CDR3 coding DNA: TGCGCCAGCTCGACAGGGGTCTATGGCTACACCTTC. Translating it yields CASSTGVYGYTF. The V and J genes are TRBV10-2 and TRBJ1-2, with TRBD1 matching 8 bases. The CDR3 contains 12 residues. Germline V gene lookup returns CDR1 WSHSY and CDR2 SAAADI. The V and J ends lost 8 bases and 4 bases, in that order; junction bases with no gene match: 3.

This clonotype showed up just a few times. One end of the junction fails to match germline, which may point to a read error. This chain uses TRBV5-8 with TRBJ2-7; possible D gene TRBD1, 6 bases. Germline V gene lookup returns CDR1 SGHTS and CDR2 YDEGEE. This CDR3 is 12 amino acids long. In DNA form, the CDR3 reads TGTGCCAGCAGCAACACAGGGTACGGGCAGTACTTC. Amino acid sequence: CASSNTGYGQYF.

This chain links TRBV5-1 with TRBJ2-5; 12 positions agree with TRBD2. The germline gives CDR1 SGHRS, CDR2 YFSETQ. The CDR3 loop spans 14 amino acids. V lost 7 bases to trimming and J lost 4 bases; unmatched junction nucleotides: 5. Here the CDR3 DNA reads TGCGCCAGCCGTTCTAGCGGGAGGGGAGAGACCCAGTACTTC. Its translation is CASRSSGRGETQYF.

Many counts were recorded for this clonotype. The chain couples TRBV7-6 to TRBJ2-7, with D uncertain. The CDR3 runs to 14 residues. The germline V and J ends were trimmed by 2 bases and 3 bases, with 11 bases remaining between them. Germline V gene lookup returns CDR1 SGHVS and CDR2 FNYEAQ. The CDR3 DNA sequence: TGTGCCAGCAGCTTACTTACGGACGGCTACGAGCAGTACTTC. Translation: CASSLLTDGYEQYF. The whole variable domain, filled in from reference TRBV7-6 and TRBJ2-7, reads GAGVSQSPRYKVTKRGQDVALRCDPISGHVSLYWYRQALGQGPEFLTYFNYEAQQDKSGLPNDRFSAERPEGSISTLTIQRTEQRDSAMYRCASSLLTDGYEQYFGPGTRLTVT.

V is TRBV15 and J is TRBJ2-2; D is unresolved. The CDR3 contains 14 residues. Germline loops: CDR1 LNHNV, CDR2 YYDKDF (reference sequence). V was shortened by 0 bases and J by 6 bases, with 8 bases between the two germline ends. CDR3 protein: CATSRDATAGELFF. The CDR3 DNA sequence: TGTGCCACCAGCAGAGATGCTACGGCCGGGGAGCTGTTTTTT.

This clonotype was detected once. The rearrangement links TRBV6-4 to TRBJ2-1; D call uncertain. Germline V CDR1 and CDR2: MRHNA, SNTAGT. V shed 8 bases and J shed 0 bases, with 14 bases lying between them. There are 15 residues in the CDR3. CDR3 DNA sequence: TGTGCCAGCGGGAACAACCCTAGCTCCTACAATGAGCAGTTCTTC. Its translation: CASGNNPSSYNEQFF.

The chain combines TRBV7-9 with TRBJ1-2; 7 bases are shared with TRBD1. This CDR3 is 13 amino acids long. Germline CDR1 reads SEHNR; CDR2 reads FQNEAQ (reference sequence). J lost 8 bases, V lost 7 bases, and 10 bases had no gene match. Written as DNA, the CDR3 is TGTGCCAGCACCCTCCAGGGGGATTCGGGCTACACCTTC. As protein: CASTLQGDSGYTF.

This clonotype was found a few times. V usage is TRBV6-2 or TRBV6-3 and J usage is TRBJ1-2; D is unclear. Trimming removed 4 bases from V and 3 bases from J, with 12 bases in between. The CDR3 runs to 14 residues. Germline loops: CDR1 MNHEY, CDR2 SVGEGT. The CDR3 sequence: CASSSTRRDYGYTF. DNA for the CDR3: TGTGCCAGCAGTTCCACGAGGAGGGACTATGGCTACACCTTC.

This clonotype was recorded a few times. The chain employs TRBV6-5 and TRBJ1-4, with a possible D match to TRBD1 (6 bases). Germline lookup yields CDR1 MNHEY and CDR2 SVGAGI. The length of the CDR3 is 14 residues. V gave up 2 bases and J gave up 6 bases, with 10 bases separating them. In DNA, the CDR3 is TGTGCCAGCAGTTACGACGGGGGCGATGAAAAACTGTTTTTT. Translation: CASSYDGGDEKLFF.

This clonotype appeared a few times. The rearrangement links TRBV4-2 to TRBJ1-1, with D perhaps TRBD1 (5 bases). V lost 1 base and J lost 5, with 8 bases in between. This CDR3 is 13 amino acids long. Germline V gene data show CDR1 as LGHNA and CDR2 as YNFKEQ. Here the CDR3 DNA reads TGTGCCAGCAGCCAAGCAGGGATGACTGAAGCTTTCTTT. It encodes CASSQAGMTEAFF.

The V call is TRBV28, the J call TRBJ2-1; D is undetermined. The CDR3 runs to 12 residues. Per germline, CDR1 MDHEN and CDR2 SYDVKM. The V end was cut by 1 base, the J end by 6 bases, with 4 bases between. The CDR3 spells CASSLFVNEQFF. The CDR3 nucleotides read TGTGCCAGCAGTTTATTTGTCAATGAGCAGTTCTTC. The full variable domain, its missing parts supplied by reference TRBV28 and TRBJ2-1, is DVKVTQSSRYLVKRTGEKVFLECVQDMDHENMFWYRQDPGLGLRLIYFSYDVKMKEKGDIPEGYSVSREKKERFSLILESASTNQTSMYLCASSLFVNEQFFGPGTRLTVL.

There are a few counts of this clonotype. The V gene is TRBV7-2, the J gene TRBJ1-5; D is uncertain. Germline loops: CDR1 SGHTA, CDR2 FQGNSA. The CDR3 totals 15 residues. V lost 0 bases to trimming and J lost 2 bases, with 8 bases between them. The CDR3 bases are TGTGCCAGCAGCTTAGCAGGGTTTCGCAATCAGCCCCAGCATTTT. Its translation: CASSLAGFRNQPQHF.

Written as DNA, the CDR3 is TGTGCCAGCAGCCCTTACTCCGGGACAGGGGCGTGGGGCTACACCTTC. Protein product: CASSPYSGTGAWGYTF. The V and J genes are TRBV13 and TRBJ1-2; 10 positions match TRBD1. The V gene end was trimmed by 5 bases and the J gene end by 8 bases; junction bases not matched to a gene: 14. Per the germline V gene, CDR1 is PRHDT and CDR2 is FYEKMQ (reference sequence). This CDR3 has 16 residues. The variable domain in full, completed from reference TRBV13 and TRBJ1-2, reads AAGVIQSPRHLIKEKRETATLKCYPIPRHDTVYWYQQGPGQDPQFLISFYEKMQSDKGSIPDRFSAQQFSDYHSELNMSSLELGDSALYFCASSPYSGTGAWGYTFGSGTRLTVV.